This T cell receptor (beta chain) was identified during a study of response to subunit inactivated influenza vaccine. The CDR3 covers 15 residues. The germline CDR1 and CDR2 sequences are SGDLS and YYNGEE. Trimming cost V 4 bases and J 6 bases; bases outside gene matches: 13. This clonotype was counted between two and nine times. As yet, its antigen is unknown. TCRdb called the RT-PCR reads again in MiXCR, with one record for every CDR3 protein. The table shows over 650,000 distinct CDR3 sequences, with roughly 20% occurring only once. The study's findings and limits: New T cells are recruited in small numbers by each seasonal influenza vaccination, according to the authors' suggestion.

This receptor was obtained from a man in his fifties who received an inactivated influenza vaccine. The specimen comprised PBMCs from blood, sampled less than 6 days after vaccination. This rearrangement joins TRBV9 to TRBJ2-7; 7 bases are shared with TRBD2. CDR3 loop: CASSPRAGEFVEQYF. The DNA for the CDR3 is TGTGCCAGCAGCCCAAGGGCGGGAGAATTTGTCGAGCAGTACTTC.